Shown below are 22 T cell receptor beta chains from a single sample sequenced in a study of identical twins. TCRdb reprocessed the 5' RACE reads with MiXCR, giving one entry per CDR3 protein. The sample lists roughly 230,000 distinct CDR3 sequences, approximately 8.6% occurring once. These sequences were also reported in another study, on yellow fever vaccine responses in identical twins.

Specimen: CD8+ T cells sorted from blood. These receptors came from a woman aged 18-29 years in good health.

This clonotype occurred many times. The V call is TRBV4-3, the J call TRBJ2-7; 10 nucleotides agree with TRBD1. CDR1 LGHNA and CDR2 YSLEER come from the germline V gene. Losses at the gene ends were 1 base for V and 3 bases for J; bases not matched to a gene: 3. The CDR3 length is 15 residues. The CDR3 nucleotides read TGCGCCAGCAGCCAAGGACAGGGGGCCCTCTACGAGCAGTACTTC. It translates to CASSQGQGALYEQYF.

The chain carries TRBV7-2 and TRBJ2-1; 8 nucleotides line up with TRBD2. Trimming cost V 5 bases and J 2 bases; bases outside gene matches: 8. CDR1 and CDR2 (germline): SGHTA, FQGNSA. The CDR3 covers 16 residues. CDR3 DNA sequence: TGTGCCAGCAGCCCAAAACTAGCGGTAACCTACAATGAGCAGTTCTTC. Its translation: CASSPKLAVTYNEQFF. The variable domain in full, completed from reference TRBV7-2 and TRBJ2-1, reads GAGVSQSPSNKVTEKGKDVELRCDPISGHTALYWYRQSLGQGLEFLIYFQGNSAPDKSGLPSDRFSAERTGGSVSTLTIQRTQQEDSAVYLCASSPKLAVTYNEQFFGPGTRLTVL.

This clonotype has more than one count but fewer than ten. The V gene is TRBV28, the J gene TRBJ2-2; D is perhaps TRBD1 (6 bases). The CDR3 runs 15 residues. The V gene's germline CDR1 is MDHEN and CDR2 SYDVKM. V lost 3 bases, J lost 6 bases, and 14 bases lay in between. CDR3: CASSFRGVSSGELFF. As DNA, the CDR3 is TGTGCCAGCAGTTTCAGGGGCGTTTCGTCCGGGGAGCTGTTTTTT.

In this sample, this clonotype turned up many times. J is TRBJ2-1 and V is TRBV7-6; D possibly corresponds to TRBD1 (5 bases). Germline V lookup: CDR1 SGHVS, CDR2 FNYEAQ. V lost 5 bases, J lost 3 bases, and 11 bases lay in between. The CDR3 is 14 residues long. CDR3 in DNA: TGTGCCAGCAGCCGGTGGGGCAGCTACAATGAGCAGTTCTTC. Its protein product is CASSRWGSYNEQFF.

In this sample, this clonotype turned up a few times. This chain uses TRBV4-1 with TRBJ2-5; D not certain. Trimming cost V 0 bases and J 5 bases, with 16 bases left between them. This CDR3 is 16 amino acids long. In germline, CDR1 is MGHRA, CDR2 YSYEKL. DNA for the CDR3: TGCGCCAGCAGCCAAGATGGAGAATGGAAGGTGGAGACCCAGTACTTC. It codes for CASSQDGEWKVETQYF.

This clonotype has ten or more counts. This sequence joins TRBV5-6 and TRBJ2-7, with 9 bases fitting TRBD1. Germline-derived CDR1 and CDR2 are SGHDT and YYEEEE. J was trimmed by 5 bases and V by 3 bases; bases with no gene match: 9. The CDR3 has 15 residues. The chain's CDR3 is CASSWGTGLPHEQYF. In DNA, the CDR3 is TGTGCCAGCAGCTGGGGGACAGGGCTTCCGCACGAGCAGTACTTC.

The J gene is TRBJ1-1, the V gene TRBV27, with a weak D call TRBD1 (5 bases). Germline loops: CDR1 MNHEY, CDR2 SMNVEV (reference sequence). V lost 4 bases and J lost 1, with 7 bases in between. The CDR3 runs 13 residues. CDR3 residues: CASSWDQNTEAFF. As DNA, the CDR3 is TGTGCCAGCAGTTGGGACCAGAACACTGAAGCTTTCTTT.

This sequence joins TRBV20-1 and TRBJ2-3, with D possibly matching TRBD2 (6 bases). This CDR3 comprises 15 residues. V was cut by 0 bases and J by 4 bases, with 14 bases left in between. The germline CDR1 and CDR2 sequences are DFQATT and SNEGSKA (reference sequence). The CDR3 DNA follows: TGCAGTGCTAGAGATATTCGGGGGAACGCAGATACGCAGTATTTT. Its protein is CSARDIRGNADTQYF.

There are many counts of this clonotype. Sequence at one end of the junction differs from germline and may be a read error. The chain carries TRBV4-3 and TRBJ2-7, with TRBD2 matching over 13 bases. This CDR3 has 14 amino acids. Germline values: CDR1 LGHNA, CDR2 YSLEER. CDR3 residues: CASSQGLAGGDRVF. Here the CDR3 DNA reads TGCGCCAGCAGCCAAGGACTAGCGGGAGGTGATCGCGTTTTC.

This clonotype was recorded at least ten times. The V gene is TRBV29-1, the J gene TRBJ2-5; no firm D call. Between the trimmed V and J ends, which lost 0 bases and 0 bases, there was a span of 11 bases. This CDR3 contains 15 residues. Per the germline V gene, CDR1 is SQVTM and CDR2 is ANQGSEA. CDR3 in amino acids: CSVEDEQVYQETQYF. CDR3 nucleotides: TGCAGCGTTGAAGATGAGCAGGTGTACCAAGAGACCCAGTACTTC.

This chain joins TRBV6-1 and TRBJ2-7; TRBD2 is a possible D gene (5 bases). This CDR3 is built from 15 residues. Trimming took off 1 base at V and 3 bases at J, with 13 bases between the two ends. Germline V gene lookup returns CDR1 MNHNS and CDR2 SASEGT. The CDR3 DNA reads TGTGCCAGCAGTGAAGTCCGGGGAATGGGCTACGAGCAGTACTTC. It translates to CASSEVRGMGYEQYF.

This clonotype was seen only a few times. DNA of the CDR3: TGTGCCAGCAGTCCCGGTGGGGGCCGATACGAGCAGTACTTC. Protein product: CASSPGGGRYEQYF. This chain links TRBV28 with TRBJ2-7; TRBD1 is a possible D gene (6 bases). Germline CDR1 and CDR2: MDHEN and SYDVKM. V lost 5 bases and J 4 bases, leaving 15 bases between the germline ends. The CDR3 is 14 residues long.

In this sample, this clonotype turned up many times. J is TRBJ2-2 and V is TRBV13; 8 bases line up with TRBD1. CDR3 size: 16 residues. Germline values: CDR1 PRHDT, CDR2 FYEKMQ (reference sequence). Trimming took 8 bases from V and 5 from J; bases not matched to a gene: 13. The CDR3 reads CASDSRRDRRTGELFF. Here the CDR3 DNA reads TGTGCCAGCGACTCTCGCCGGGACAGGAGGACCGGGGAGCTGTTTTTT.

The sample holds a few counts of this clonotype. V usage is TRBV4-2 and J usage is TRBJ2-2; D is uncertain. V lost 1 base and J 10 bases, leaving 7 bases between the germline ends. This CDR3 is built from 12 residues. Per germline, CDR1 LGHNA and CDR2 YNFKEQ. CDR3 bases: TGTGCCAGCAGCCAAGGGAGTGTGGAGCTGTTTTTT. It is translated as CASSQGSVELFF.

There are many counts of this clonotype. V and J are TRBV14 and TRBJ2-1; D not certain. V was shortened by 2 bases and J by 12 bases, with 11 bases between the two germline ends. The CDR3 extends over 12 amino acids. Germline lookup yields CDR1 SGHDN and CDR2 FVKESK. CDR3: CASSQPRKGQFF. The CDR3 DNA is TGTGCCAGCAGCCAACCAAGAAAGGGGCAGTTCTTC.

This clonotype was observed a handful of times. In nucleotides, the CDR3 is TGTGCCACCAGCCGGCCCAACACTGAAGCTTTCTTT. This gives the protein CATSRPNTEAFF. The chain has TRBV15 and TRBJ1-1, with no clear D. The CDR3 is 12 amino acids. Germline CDR1 reads LNHNV; CDR2 reads YYDKDF (reference sequence). The V end was cut by 5 bases, the J end by 2 bases, with 6 bases between.

This clonotype was recorded at least ten times. J is TRBJ2-1 and V is TRBV29-1; the D gene is possibly TRBD2 (7 bases). CDR3 length: 16 residues. Germline V gives CDR1 SQVTM, CDR2 ANQGSEA. V was cut by 1 base and J by 3 bases, with 16 bases left in between. The DNA for the CDR3 is TGCAGCGTTGAAGCCCAGGGGCGGGGGAACTACAATGAGCAGTTCTTC. This translates into CSVEAQGRGNYNEQFF.

This clonotype has at least ten counts. V is TRBV12-3 or TRBV12-4 and J is TRBJ1-1; D might be TRBD1 (6 bases). This CDR3 comprises 13 residues. The V and J ends lost 6 bases and 8 bases respectively, with 16 bases between them. CDR3 DNA: TGTGCCAGCAGCTATCGACAGGCTGGGGAAGCTTTCTTT. Its translation is CASSYRQAGEAFF.

This clonotype was observed many times. V usage is TRBV12-3 or TRBV12-4 and J usage is TRBJ1-5, with 7 bases identical to TRBD1. The J segment lost 6 bases and the V segment lost 7 bases, leaving 6 bases of the junction unmatched. This CDR3 has 13 amino acids. CDR3 residues: CASTDREAQPQHF. For the CDR3, the DNA is TGTGCCAGCACCGACAGGGAGGCTCAGCCCCAGCATTTT.

This clonotype was seen ten or more times. The CDR3 sequence: CASSPRAGPNYGYTF. The CDR3 nucleotides read TGTGCCAGCAGCCCTCGTGCGGGTCCTAACTATGGCTACACCTTC. This sequence joins TRBV16 and TRBJ1-2; D is unresolved. V lost 4 bases and J 0 bases, leaving 12 bases between the germline ends. Germline V gene sequence: CDR1 KGHSY, CDR2 FQNENV. This CDR3 spans 15 amino acids.

CDR3: CASSTTVGTSGVNEQFF. CDR3 coding DNA: TGTGCCAGCAGCACTACTGTCGGGACTAGCGGGGTTAATGAGCAGTTCTTC. V gene TRBV25-1 combines with J gene TRBJ2-1, with 13 nucleotides matching TRBD2. The CDR3 has 17 residues. The germline V gene has CDR1 MGHDK and CDR2 SYGVNS. V lost 6 bases to trimming and J lost 7 bases; unmatched junction nucleotides: 12.

The rearrangement links TRBV6-2 or TRBV6-3 to TRBJ2-3; D perhaps matches TRBD2 (7 bases). Germline CDR1 MNHEY, CDR2 SVGEGT. Trimming pared 0 bases from V and 5 bases from J, leaving 15 bases between. The CDR3 length is 16 residues. CDR3 residues: CASSYSPGRGEDTQYF. The CDR3 region has the DNA TGTGCCAGCAGTTACTCCCCGGGGAGGGGGGAAGATACGCAGTATTTT.